This TCR beta chain was captured by sequencing in a study of T cell responses to AZD1222 COVID-19 vaccine. Study-level background: The analysis combined second doses at about 4 or about 12 weeks. Findings and limits, study-wide: Vaccine-related CD4 TCRs covered spike, predominating at 160-218 and 743-854. Among spike-specific TCRs, nearly half reportedly target unmutated variant regions.

Assay: immunoSEQ multiplex PCR; the TCRdb copy retains only in-frame clones and omits some. The table has more than 110,000 clones, roughly 92% seen once; the top ten hold about 5%. Between the trimmed V and J ends, which lost 0 bases and 0 bases, there was a span of 6 bases. This CDR3 spans 14 amino acids. CDR1 SGHNT and CDR2 YYREEE come from the germline V gene (reference sequence). About this clone: Its antigen is still unknown.

The gene calls are TRBV5-4 and TRBJ1-1; no reliable D call. This clonotype was sampled from an adult in good health. The starting material was peripheral blood, obtained on day 0 of AZD1222 vaccination. The CDR3 spells CASSLAPMNTEAFF. The CDR3 DNA sequence: TGTGCCAGCAGCTTGGCCCCGATGAACACTGAAGCTTTCTTT.